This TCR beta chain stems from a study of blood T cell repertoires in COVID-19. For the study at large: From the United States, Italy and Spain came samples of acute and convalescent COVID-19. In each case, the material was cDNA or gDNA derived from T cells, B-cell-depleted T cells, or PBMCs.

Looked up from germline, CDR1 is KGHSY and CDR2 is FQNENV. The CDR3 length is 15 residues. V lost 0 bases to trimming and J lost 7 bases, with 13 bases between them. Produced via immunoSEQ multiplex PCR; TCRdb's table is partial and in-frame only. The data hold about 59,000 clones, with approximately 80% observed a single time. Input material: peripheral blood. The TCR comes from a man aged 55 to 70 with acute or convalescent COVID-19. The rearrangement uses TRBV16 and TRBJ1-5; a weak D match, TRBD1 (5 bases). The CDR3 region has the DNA TGTGCCAGCAGCCAATCTGCAGGGTCGGAACAGCCCCAGCATTTT. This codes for CASSQSAGSEQPQHF.